The 16 T cell receptor beta chains below all came from one sample that was sequenced in a study of T cell responses to AZD1222 COVID-19 vaccine. Profiling relied on immunoSEQ multiplex PCR, and the TCRdb table lists in-frame clones only, not all of them. The data show tens of thousands of clones, with 89% seen just once and roughly 30% held by the top ten. Sequenced material: peripheral blood, taken 28 days after the second AZD1222 dose. These receptor sequences come from an adult who received the AZD1222 COVID-19 vaccine.

The chain is built from TRBV30 and TRBJ2-2; 8 bases map to TRBD1. There are 15 residues in the CDR3. Germline CDR1 is GTSNPN and CDR2 is SVGIG (reference sequence). Trimming cost V 4 bases and J 0 bases; bases outside gene matches: 4. In DNA, the CDR3 is TGTGCCTGGAACAGGGGGGTGGCGAACACCGGGGAGCTGTTTTTT. Translation: CAWNRGVANTGELFF.

The CDR3 spells CASSVWGTSGNYEQYF. DNA of the CDR3: TGTGCCAGCAGTGTATGGGGGACTAGCGGAAACTACGAGCAGTACTTC. V is TRBV27 and J is TRBJ2-7; the match to TRBD2 covers 11 bases. The CDR3 runs 16 residues. Germline V gene data show CDR1 as MNHEY and CDR2 as SMNVEV (reference sequence). V shed 5 bases, J shed 3 bases, and the junction held 9 bases outside the gene matches.

The chain carries TRBV29-1 and TRBJ2-7; D is perhaps TRBD2 (6 bases). The CDR3 length is 11 residues. The V gene's germline CDR1 is SQVTM and CDR2 ANQGSEA. V lost 5 bases to trimming and J lost 7 bases, with 12 bases between them. CDR3 loop: CSVRDLGEQYF. The CDR3 bases are TGCAGCGTTCGGGACTTAGGTGAGCAGTACTTC.

The rearrangement links TRBV6-5 to TRBJ2-3, with TRBD1 matching 9 bases. This CDR3 region has 14 residues. From germline, CDR1 is MNHEY and CDR2 SVGAGI. The ends lost 7 bases at V and 6 bases at J; junction bases unmatched: 8. CDR3 amino acids: CASNPQGAGDTQYF. CDR3 nucleotide sequence: TGTGCCAGCAACCCACAGGGGGCTGGCGATACGCAGTATTTT.

The rearrangement links TRBV19 to TRBJ1-1; 10 nucleotides align to TRBD1. V lost 4 bases and J lost 1; bases outside the gene matches: 9. CDR1 is LNHDA and CDR2 is SQIVND in the germline V gene (reference sequence). This CDR3 comprises 17 residues. The DNA for the CDR3 is TGTGCCAGTAGTACCCTTCCGGGACAGGGGAAGAACACTGAAGCTTTCTTT. Protein product: CASSTLPGQGKNTEAFF.

The J gene is TRBJ2-1, the V gene TRBV6-5; possibly TRBD1 or TRBD2 for D (6 bases each). Germline CDR1 is MNHEY and CDR2 is SVGAGI. There are 14 residues in the CDR3. Trimming shortened V by 5 bases and J by 10 bases, and 18 bases separated the two germline ends. The chain's CDR3 is CASSRPRWGAEQFF. The CDR3 DNA reads as TGTGCCAGCAGTCGACCCCGGTGGGGGGCGGAGCAGTTCTTC.

The chain employs TRBV19 and TRBJ1-5; D unclear. The CDR3 is made up of 15 amino acids. Trimming removed 3 bases from V and 8 bases from J, with 17 bases in between. The V gene's germline CDR1 is LNHDA and CDR2 SQIVND (reference sequence). The DNA for the CDR3 is TGTGCCAGTAGTATGGATGGTAAAGCCCCAAAGCCCCAGCATTTT. Translation: CASSMDGKAPKPQHF.

The V gene is TRBV18, the J gene TRBJ1-1; D is possibly TRBD1 (5 bases). V was shortened by 1 base and J by 0 bases, with 12 bases between the two germline ends. This CDR3 has 16 residues. Looked up from germline, CDR1 is KGHSH and CDR2 is LQKENI. The CDR3 bases are TGTGCCAGCTCACCACAGGAGTGGGGGTTGAACACTGAAGCTTTCTTT. Amino acid sequence: CASSPQEWGLNTEAFF.

The rearrangement links TRBV6-1 to TRBJ2-7; 7 nucleotides align to TRBD1. After removal of 3 bases from V and 1 base from J, the junction contained 3 bases not matched to a gene. The CDR3 contains 14 residues. Germline V gene sequence: CDR1 MNHNS, CDR2 SASEGT. The CDR3 bases are TGTGCCAGCAGTGAGGGGGACAGTTCCTACGAGCAGTACTTC. Translated: CASSEGDSSYEQYF.

This clone has just one count. CDR3 loop: CASSEGSAESEKLFF. The CDR3 nucleotides read TGTGCCAGCAGTGAAGGGAGTGCAGAAAGCGAAAAACTGTTTTTT. This chain uses TRBV6-1 with TRBJ1-4; no clear D gene. The CDR3 has 15 amino acids. CDR1 and CDR2 from the germline V gene are MNHNS and SASEGT. Trimming took 1 base from V and 8 from J, leaving 14 bases between them.

A single count supports this clone. This chain joins TRBV10-2 and TRBJ2-2; 8 positions agree with TRBD2. V gave up 6 bases and J gave up 5 bases; unmatched junction bases: 14. CDR3 length: 17 residues. Germline values: CDR1 WSHSY, CDR2 SAAADI. In DNA, the CDR3 is TGCGCCAGCAGGACGGAGCGGGAGTGGTCGGGGACCGGGGAGCTGTTTTTT. Amino acids: CASRTEREWSGTGELFF.

The genes are TRBV11-2 and TRBJ2-7, with D possibly TRBD1 on 5 matching bases. CDR3 length: 12 residues. CDR1 and CDR2 (germline): SGHAT, FQNNGV. V lost 6 bases and J 4 bases, leaving 10 bases between the germline ends. CDR3 sequence (DNA): TGTGCCAGCAGGCCCGACAGTTACGAGCAGTACTTC. Protein sequence: CASRPDSYEQYF. The full variable domain, with the rest looked up from reference TRBV11-2 and TRBJ2-7, is EAGVAQSPRYKIIEKRQSVAFWCNPISGHATLYWYQQILGQGPKLLIQFQNNGVVDDSQLPKDRFSAERLKGVDSTLKIQPAKLEDSAVYLCASRPDSYEQYFGPGTRLTVT.

The genes are TRBV30 and TRBJ2-5, with D possibly called TRBD1 or TRBD2 (5 bases each). The CDR3 sequence is 12 residues long. Germline lookup yields CDR1 GTSNPN and CDR2 SVGIG (reference sequence). V was clipped by 2 bases and J by 7 bases, with 11 bases between them. CDR3: CAWSLTRGTQYF. The CDR3 region has the DNA TGTGCCTGGAGTCTTACGAGGGGGACCCAGTACTTC.

The J gene is TRBJ2-7, the V gene TRBV7-3, with 16 bases lining up with TRBD2. Trimming took 1 base from V and 3 from J; bases not matched to a gene: 12. This CDR3 contains 20 residues. Germline V lookup: CDR1 SGHTA, CDR2 FQGTGA. The CDR3 sequence is CASSLRGTSGREWFYYEQYF. The CDR3 DNA reads TGTGCCAGCAGCTTAAGGGGGACTAGCGGGAGGGAATGGTTCTACTACGAGCAGTACTTC.

The chain uses TRBV6-5 and TRBJ1-3; no definite D call. The V and J ends lost 2 bases and 0 bases respectively, with 8 bases between them. The CDR3 covers 15 residues. The germline V gene encodes CDR1 MNHEY and CDR2 SVGAGI. The CDR3 DNA is TGTGCCAGCAGTTACGGGCTAGGCTCTGGAAACACCATATATTTT. Translation gives CASSYGLGSGNTIYF.

The chain joins TRBV20-1 to TRBJ1-1, with unresolved D. The germline CDR1 and CDR2 sequences are DFQATT and SNEGSKA (reference sequence). The CDR3 sequence is 11 residues long. Trimming removed 6 bases at V and 8 bases at J, with 13 bases between. The CDR3 nucleotides read TGCAGTGCCCGGCCGGGTCCGGAAGCTTTCTTT. Encoded protein: CSARPGPEAFF.